The present T cell receptor beta chain was sequenced within a study of cytomegalovirus exposure and HLA in healthy donors (dated by TCRdb to about 2017). Regarding the study in general: An earlier analysis of 550 to 700 of the donors reported about 250 Gb of sequence data and some 120 million unique TCR beta sequences from around 200 million T cells. An early release that covered some 630 HLA-typed donors contained approximately 320 gigabases of sequencing data and around 80 million unique TCR sequences. Every discovery cohort repertoire had been produced on one sequencing platform. Rather than drawing on any new phenotypic data, the later analysis identified candidate immune exposures from TCR beta sequences and the way those sequences occurred across donors. The study profiled the T cell repertoires of 500 to 800 subjects by immunosequencing and related them to cytomegalovirus serostatus. Typing coverage varied by locus: about 620-640 donors for A, B, C, DRB1 and DQB1; under 550 for DQA1; approximately 570 for DPA1; about 450 for DPB1. In addition to the first cohort of 666 subjects, a separate validation cohort of over 90 different subjects was used. To predict cytomegalovirus infection status, the study brought together high-throughput TCR immunosequencing, statistical association of individual TCRs with disease status, and machine learning. A later analysis re-analyzed previously published TCR beta repertoires from 650 to 800 donors and added high-resolution HLA genotyping to study TCR occurrence patterns. The study aimed to test whether cataloging public T cell receptors could reveal signatures of past pathogen exposure. A later genetic analysis used genome-wide SNP genotypes for about three fifths of the 666 donors, treating that subset as a discovery cohort. Donor age, sex, ethnicity and CMV serostatus were collected together with the repertoire data. Of the roughly 400 genotyped donors, less than 90% were placed in the genetic ancestry cluster associated with self-reported Caucasian donors. Both class I and class II loci were covered by HLA typing, at four-digit resolution. An earlier analysis of 587 of the donors applied high-throughput TCR beta sequencing to assess whether each TCR beta V gene segment acted as functional or pseudogenic. On average, around 230,000 unique TCR beta nucleotide sequences were sequenced per donor among several hundred genotyped donors of the cohort, with about 19% of those sequences being non-productive. About five DR-DQ haplotypes were treated as single units for association and clustering because of strong linkage in the cohort. Study-level results and caveats: In a later analysis, HLA-associated TCR beta chains showed more clonal expansion and lower generation probabilities than non-associated chains that were equally common. A further reported finding was that TCR beta sequences accurately predicted the HLA-A and HLA-B alleles for most subjects in the first cohort. Most TCR sequences were seen in very few donors, while some public TCRs were found in many individuals. Correlated functional status among segregating V segments might reflect linkage disequilibrium, but an unknown experimental factor could not be ruled out. Most CMV-associated TCR beta chains appeared to be HLA-restricted in a later analysis, and the HLA associations seemed to be driven largely by CMV exposure. In a later analysis, the rate of TCR association differed among HLA loci, with DRB1 alleles having the most associated TCRs and HLA-C alleles having the fewest. The earlier analysis of approximately 590 of the donors excluded roughly 17 rarely observed V segments, including chromosome 9 orphons, because counts were too low. Compared with the 666-donor mean, donors in an Asian-associated ancestry cluster had fewer N-insertions in productive TCRs, according to a later genetic analysis. A later analysis associated about 18,000 TCR beta sequences with specific HLA alleles at a false discovery rate of 0.05. Three of the identified cytomegalovirus-associated TCR beta chains were confirmed in vitro to be specific for cytomegalovirus antigens. In the study, some 160 TCR beta chains were listed as associated with cytomegalovirus. Immune exposure information for the cohort was limited to CMV serostatus. V-gene and J-gene trimming of TCR beta chains was associated with a missense DCLRE1C variant in a later genetic analysis, and the association was replicated in an independent cohort. Several of the top co-occurrence clusters appeared to be linked to parvovirus B19, influenza, CMV and Epstein-Barr virus, according to a later analysis. Broadly in line with IMGT annotations, most TCR beta V segments showed up in productive rearrangements about 87% or about 30% of the time in an earlier analysis of approximately 600 of the donors. Roughly uniform sequencing depth across donors was assumed in presence/absence analyses, although this assumption may not hold. In both the original and validation cohorts, the classifier was reported to diagnose cytomegalovirus status with high specificity and sensitivity. According to the authors, the approach could potentially be generalized to other disease states and immunological phenotypes. A cluster of highly shared sequence variants was judged likely to represent a technical artifact of the sequencing pipeline. When HLA alleles, especially DR and DQ, strongly co-occurred, attributing TCR associations to individual alleles was difficult. Because the 87-base-pair reads could not distinguish some IMGT-functional V segments, including TRBV6-2 and TRBV6-3, those segments were excluded. Because some donors lacked HLA typing at each locus, the association tests relied only on the typed subset. In this cohort, only TCR beta chains were sequenced, and detectable features were limited by the absence of alpha or paired-chain data.

As for this clone: Its antigen remains unidentified. No much larger clonotype is one base removed from it; base qualities were not supplied.

The library was obtained by the immunoSEQ multiplex PCR assay. For the multiplex PCR, a mixture combining 60 forward primers for TCR Vbeta segments and 13 reverse primers for TCR Jbeta segments was used. The CDR3 region of rearranged TCR beta genes was amplified from genomic DNA by a multiplex PCR assay. On the Illumina HiSeq System, the amplified TCR beta libraries were sequenced as 87-base-pair reads. The original methods were these. A later analysis counted 65 million to 90 million unique TCR beta chains across the 550 to 800 repertoires, and 10 million to 11 million of these chains were shared by at least two donors. Raw reads were error-corrected and collapsed into unique sequences by a nearest-neighbor algorithm in which closely related sequences were merged to remove PCR and sequencing errors. Alignment of CDR3 sequences to IMGT reference sequences was used to assign V, D and J gene segments. For a sequence to be retained, a match of at least six nucleotides was required to both a V gene segment and a J gene segment. A rearrangement counted as productive if the CDR3 had no stop codons and remained in frame with V and J, and every other rearrangement counted as non-productive. CDR3 was defined according to IMGT convention as the region running from the second conserved V-encoded cysteine to the conserved J-encoded phenylalanine. The earlier analysis of roughly 590 of the donors excluded any sequence lacking an unambiguous match to a single V gene segment. In an earlier analysis of 587 of the donors, a V segment was called functional when productive rearrangements were above 56.7%, and segregating when the standard deviation between donors exceeded 5%. A statistical classification framework was built to diagnose cytomegalovirus status from the catalog of TCR beta chain sequences. In a later analysis, V and J genes were assigned by comparing TCR nucleotide sequences against IMGT/GENE-DB human TR gene sequences. A later analysis assigned CDR3 sequences and most-parsimonious VDJ recombination scenarios with the TCRdist pipeline. In a later analysis, each TCR beta chain was defined by its CDR3 amino acid sequence together with its V-gene family, and reads lacking a unique V-gene family were excluded. In a later analysis, 550 to 650 highly shared, low-generation-probability nucleotide sequences were removed to address suspected cross-contamination and a sequencing artifact. In a later analysis, a clonal expansion index for each public chain was calculated from normalized within-repertoire ranks of inferred template counts. Generation probabilities in a later analysis came from a VDJ recombination model fitted to out-of-frame rearrangements, and those results were checked against IGoR. Hypergeometric tests were used in a later analysis to score TCR-TCR, TCR-HLA and TCR-CMV co-occurrence, with a repertoire-size bias correction applied to the TCR pairs. In a later analysis, false discovery rates were estimated by permuting HLA or CMV assignments 20 times. In a later analysis, co-occurring TCRs were grouped using DBSCAN, with TCRdist sequence similarity added in when clustering inside HLA-allele-positive subsets. Repertoires with fewer than 30,000 or more than 120,000 public chains were left out of co-occurrence clustering, as were five repertoires with anomalous nucleotide sharing. Entries here come from immuneACCESS through TCRdb and include only in-frame sequences with V and J called. Some clones fail to appear in such tables; in the studies checked, an unresolved V gene covers under half of the shortfall, and the cause of the remainder is unknown. The DNA was the basis for D and trimming; V, J and clone size are from that table. For this sample there are roughly 130,000 clones; 75% to 85% appear just once. The ten largest clones represent approximately 3% of the sample.

The cohort comprised several hundred healthy bone marrow donors. At the time of sampling, every cohort member was nominally healthy, though immune exposures that went unrecorded were likely present. The donor tested CMV seropositive, placing the donor among the 289 seropositive members of the cohort. Every donor gave a peripheral blood sample, and the peripheral blood mononuclear cells from that sample were used for TCR beta sequencing. The Qiagen DNeasy Blood Extraction Kit was used to extract genomic DNA from the blood cell samples. The CDR3 has 15 amino acids, counting the end cysteine and phenylalanine. Of the read, only the CDR3 DNA is kept; its 45 bases are in frame from base 1. Trimming removed 0 bases from V and 5 bases from J; the gene matches leave 4 bases unexplained. Sequences SEHNR (CDR1) and FQNEAQ (CDR2) are obtained from the germline V gene (reference sequence).

This TCR derives from a woman aged 18 to 35 in good health and CMV-seropositive. Sequenced input: PBMCs. The chain employs TRBV7-9 and TRBJ2-1; 7 bases in between match TRBD1. CDR3 protein: CASSLAQGTHNEQFF. The nucleotides read TGTGCCAGCAGCTTAGCACAGGGGACCCACAATGAGCAGTTCTTC. The variable domain in full, with residues beyond the CDR3 obtained from the reference TRBV7-9 and TRBJ2-1 genes, is DTGVSQNPRHKITKRGQNVTFRCDPISEHNRLYWYRQTLGQGPEFLTYFQNEAQLEKSRLLSDRFSAERPKGSFSTLEIQRTEQGDSAMYLCASSLAQGTHNEQFFGPGTRLTVL.